The sequence of this T cell receptor beta chain was determined in a study of early T cells in non-severe SARS-CoV-2 infection. In the study overall: Sequencing targeted bulk RNA from unsorted whole blood, leaving chains unpaired. Study results and caveats: Private and CD4 specificities were missed by VDJdb matching, which favored anti-spike CD8 responses.

At least ten counts were recorded for this clonotype. The antigen is unknown. Researchers tagged individual cDNA molecules with unique molecular identifiers. TCRdb reprocessed the 5' RACE reads via MiXCR and lists one record per CDR3 protein. The sample lists roughly 35,000 distinct CDR3 sequences, roughly 5.6% seen once, with 25% to 30% in the top ten. This CDR3 is built from 13 residues. The V gene lost 6 bases and the J gene lost 2 bases, with 10 bases spanning the gap. This sequence originates from an adult who was a healthcare worker with PCR-confirmed SARS-CoV-2 infection or an uninfected control (not recorded which). Specimen: whole blood. This chain joins TRBV12-3 or TRBV12-4 and TRBJ1-1; D unclear. In DNA, the CDR3 is TGTGCCAGCAGCCCCCCCTATAACACTGAAGCTTTCTTT. Translating it yields CASSPPYNTEAFF.